This T cell receptor (beta chain) is from a study of cytomegalovirus exposure and HLA in healthy donors (dated by TCRdb to about 2017). The study in broad terms: An earlier analysis of 550 to 700 of the donors reported roughly 270 Gb of sequence data and 100 million to 140 million unique TCR beta sequences from around 200 million T cells. HLA typing included class I and class II loci at four-digit resolution. An early release covering some 640 HLA-typed donors comprised approximately 290 gigabases of sequencing data and around 80 million unique TCR sequences. The study was designed to test whether signatures of past pathogen exposure could be identified by cataloging public T cell receptors. Across around 400 genotyped donors of the cohort, an average of about 220,000 unique TCR beta nucleotide sequences per donor were sequenced, and 15% to 20% of those sequences were non-productive. The T cell repertoires of several hundred subjects were profiled by immunosequencing and related to cytomegalovirus serostatus. Typing coverage differed by locus: A, B, C, DRB1 and DQB1 were typed in roughly 629-640 donors, DQA1 in 500 to 550, DPA1 in roughly 590, and DPB1 in around 490. Every repertoire in the discovery cohort had been generated on one and the same sequencing platform. Roughly 5 DR-DQ haplotypes were treated as single units for association and clustering because of strong linkage in the cohort. Of the roughly 390 genotyped donors, 65% to 90% were placed in the genetic ancestry cluster associated with self-reported Caucasian donors. To predict cytomegalovirus infection status, the study combined high-throughput TCR immunosequencing, statistical association of individual TCRs with disease status, and machine learning. A later genetic analysis used genome-wide SNP genotypes for about three fifths of the 666 donors, treating that subset as a discovery cohort. Besides the first cohort of around 700 subjects, a separate validation cohort made up of 120 different subjects was used. The later analysis used no new phenotypic data to find candidate immune exposures, relying instead on TCR beta sequences and their occurrence across donors. Donor age, sex, ethnicity and CMV serostatus were compiled alongside the repertoire data. To decide whether each TCR beta V gene segment behaved as functional or pseudogenic, an earlier analysis of fewer than 750 of the donors relied on high-throughput TCR beta sequencing. A later analysis re-examined previously published TCR beta repertoires from more than 600 donors and added high-resolution HLA genotyping to investigate patterns of TCR occurrence. Overall results and qualifications from the work: The classifier was reported to diagnose cytomegalovirus status with high specificity and sensitivity in both the original cohort and the validation cohort. It was suggested by the authors that the approach could potentially be generalized to other disease states and immunological phenotypes. Immune exposure information for the cohort was limited to CMV serostatus. Most CMV-associated TCR beta chains appeared to be HLA-restricted in a later analysis, and the HLA associations seemed to be driven largely by CMV exposure. In vitro tests confirmed that three of the cytomegalovirus-associated TCR beta chains recognize cytomegalovirus antigens. Assigning TCR associations to individual alleles was difficult when HLA alleles, especially DR and DQ, strongly co-occurred. Because HLA typing was missing for some donors at each locus, association tests included only the typed subset. In this cohort, only TCR beta chains were sequenced, and detectable features were limited by the absence of alpha or paired-chain data. Because counts were too low, roughly 16 rarely observed V segments, including chromosome 9 orphons, were excluded from the earlier analysis of 587 of the donors. Specific HLA alleles were associated with 16,951 TCR beta sequences at a false discovery rate of 0.05 in a later analysis. A further reported finding was that TCR beta sequences accurately predicted the HLA-A and HLA-B alleles for most subjects in the first cohort. Some IMGT-functional V segments, including TRBV6-2 and TRBV6-3, could not be told apart with the 87-base-pair reads, so those segments were excluded. In a later analysis, HLA-associated TCR beta chains were found to be more clonally expanded and to have lower generation probabilities than equally common non-associated chains. While some public TCRs were present in many individuals, most TCR sequences turned up only very rarely across donors. In a later analysis, the rate of TCR association differed among HLA loci, with DRB1 alleles having the most associated TCRs and HLA-C alleles having the fewest. An association between a missense DCLRE1C variant and V-gene and J-gene trimming of TCR beta chains was found in a later genetic analysis and replicated in an independent cohort. Sequencing depth was assumed to be roughly uniform across donors in the presence/absence analyses, though that assumption may not hold. According to a later genetic analysis, donors in an Asian-associated ancestry cluster had fewer N-insertions in productive TCRs than the approximately 710-donor mean. A later analysis reported that several top co-occurrence clusters appeared linked to parvovirus B19, influenza, CMV and Epstein-Barr virus. The study listed 164 TCR beta chains as associated with cytomegalovirus. Correlated functional status among segregating V segments might reflect linkage disequilibrium, but an unknown experimental factor could not be ruled out. A cluster of highly shared sequence variants was judged likely to represent a technical artifact of the sequencing pipeline. An earlier analysis of several hundred of the donors showed that most TCR beta V segments appeared in productive rearrangements either about 90% or about 30% of the time, which broadly matched IMGT annotations.

Worth noting for this clone: Its antigen has not been determined. The input lacks base qualities; no much larger clone sits a single base away.

The CDR3 numbers 19 residues from cysteine through phenylalanine. This entry keeps only the CDR3 DNA: 57 bases, framed from base 1. V drops 1 base and J drops 4 bases, leaving 24 bases in between. The CDR1 and CDR2 encoded by the germline V gene are SGHRS and YFSETQ. Library preparation used the immunoSEQ multiplex PCR assay. A mixture of 60 forward primers for TCR Vbeta segments and 13 reverse primers for TCR Jbeta segments was used in the multiplex PCR. The CDR3 region of rearranged TCR beta genes was amplified from genomic DNA by a multiplex PCR assay. The amplified TCR beta libraries were sequenced on the Illumina HiSeq System as 87-base-pair reads. Per the authors' processing: A later analysis counted about 76 million unique TCR beta chains across the 700 or so repertoires, and around 12 million of these chains were shared by at least two donors. Raw reads were error-corrected and collapsed into unique sequences by a nearest-neighbor algorithm in which closely related sequences were merged to remove PCR and sequencing errors. CDR3 sequences were aligned to IMGT reference sequences to assign V, D and J gene segments. For a sequence to be retained, at least a six-nucleotide match to both a V gene segment and a J gene segment was required. Rearrangements were called productive when the CDR3 lacked stop codons and stayed in frame with V and J; all others were non-productive. Following IMGT convention, CDR3 was defined as the stretch from the second conserved V-encoded cysteine to the conserved J-encoded phenylalanine. The earlier analysis of some 580 of the donors excluded any sequence lacking an unambiguous match to a single V gene segment. An earlier analysis of approximately 590 of the donors classified V segments as functional when productive rearrangements were above 56.7% and as segregating when the standard deviation between donors was above 5%. A statistical classification framework was built to diagnose cytomegalovirus status from the catalog of TCR beta chain sequences. In a later analysis, V and J genes were assigned by comparing TCR nucleotide sequences against IMGT/GENE-DB human TR gene sequences. A later analysis assigned CDR3 sequences and most-parsimonious VDJ recombination scenarios with the TCRdist pipeline. In a later analysis, each TCR beta chain was defined by its CDR3 amino acid sequence together with its V-gene family, and reads without a unique V-gene family were excluded. To address suspected cross-contamination and a sequencing artifact, a later analysis removed approximately 600 highly shared, low-generation-probability nucleotide sequences. In a later analysis, a clonal expansion index was calculated for each public chain from normalized within-repertoire ranks of inferred template counts. In a later analysis, generation probabilities were computed with a VDJ recombination model fitted to out-of-frame rearrangements, and the resulting probabilities were checked against IGoR. In a later analysis, hypergeometric tests were used to score TCR-TCR, TCR-HLA and TCR-CMV co-occurrence, with a repertoire-size bias correction applied to TCR pairs. False discovery rates were estimated in a later analysis by permuting HLA or CMV assignments 20 times. In a later analysis, co-occurring TCRs were grouped with DBSCAN, and TCRdist sequence similarity was added when clustering was performed within HLA-allele-positive subsets. Repertoires with fewer than 30,000 or more than 120,000 public chains were left out of co-occurrence clustering, as were four to six repertoires with anomalous nucleotide sharing. The source is immuneACCESS, and TCRdb retained only in-frame sequences with V and J called. Part of the clones is not carried over; for the studies checked, unresolved V genes explain less than half of this, and the remainder is unexplained. That table furnishes V, J and clone size, whereas the DNA furnished D and trimming. The sample contains 150,000 to 200,000 clones, 65% to 85% of them found a single time. The ten largest make up 6.3% of the sample.

The cohort consisted of 666 healthy bone marrow donors. At the time of sampling, every cohort member was nominally healthy, though immune exposures that went unrecorded were likely present. The donor was CMV seropositive and was included in the group of 289 seropositive cohort members. A peripheral blood sample was provided by each donor, and peripheral blood mononuclear cells were used for TCR beta sequencing. Genomic DNA extraction from the blood cell samples was performed with the Qiagen DNeasy Blood Extraction Kit. The sequence was collected from a male donor in good health and CMV-seropositive. The V and J genes are TRBV5-1 and TRBJ2-4; the D gene cannot be named for sure. The sample was PBMCs. This receptor has the CDR3 CASSLSSSGPLTSKNIQYF. The sequenced DNA: TGCGCCAGCAGCTTGTCATCTTCTGGTCCTTTGACATCGAAAAACATTCAGTACTTC.